This is a list of T cell receptor beta chains from one sample in a study of blood T cells in healthy people across ages. TCRdb fed the 5' RACE reads into MiXCR, producing one record per CDR3 protein. The sample shows more than 650,000 distinct CDR3 sequences, about 26% of them seen only once. The same sample was also studied in work on T cells of mothers and their children.

Material for sequencing was blood. These receptors were collected from a boy between 10 and 17 years old in good health. CDR3s include the opening cysteine and the closing phenylalanine or tryptophan. The D gene is left open where the match is weak. Size tells how often a clone was seen (once, few, many) or the class of an expanded clone, and some rows leave it out.

few,TRBV25-1,14,TRBJ2-5,.,CASSDRQPQETQYF,TGTGCCAGCAGTGATAGGCAGCCCCAAGAGACCCAGTACTTC
.,TRBV12-3/TRBV12-4,14,TRBJ2-4,.,CASSPETAGHIQYF,TGTGCCAGCAGTCCGGAGACAGCTGGGCACATTCAGTACTTC
.,TRBV29-1,15,TRBJ1-1,.,CSVEGRRGGDTEAFF,TGCAGCGTTGAAGGAAGGAGGGGGGGAGATACTGAAGCTTTCTTT
.,TRBV3-1,13,TRBJ1-5,.,CASSQVRNQPQHF,TGTGCCAGCAGCCAAGTACGTAATCAGCCCCAGCATTTT
.,TRBV20-1,15,TRBJ2-5,TRBD2,CSAKDSGAQKETQYF,TGCAGTGCTAAAGATAGCGGGGCACAGAAAGAGACCCAGTACTTC
.,TRBV5-1,15,TRBJ2-2,.,CASSLGSGTSGELFF,TGCGCCAGCAGCTTGGGGTCCGGGACCTCAGGGGAGCTGTTTTTT
few,TRBV5-5,15,TRBJ2-7,TRBD1,CASSTAGTADYEQYF,TGTGCCAGCAGCACGGCCGGGACAGCAGACTACGAGCAGTACTTC
few,TRBV7-3,13,TRBJ1-5,.,CASSFGQIDTQHF,TGTGCCAGCAGCTTTGGACAGATCGATACGCAGCATTTT
.,TRBV3-1,18,TRBJ2-6,.,CASSRPGTPGARANVLTF,TGTGCCAGCAGTCGTCCCGGGACACCTGGGGCGCGGGCCAACGTCCTGACTTTC
few,TRBV27,15,TRBJ2-1,.,CASADLVFPHNVQFF,TGTGCCAGCGCGGACTTAGTATTCCCTCACAATGTGCAGTTCTTC
many,TRBV20-1,15,TRBJ1-2,TRBD1,CSATGTGATVYGYTF,TGCAGTGCGACCGGGACAGGGGCTACTGTCTATGGCTACACCTTC
once,TRBV29-1,12,TRBJ1-2,.,CSVAADNYGYTF,TGCAGCGTTGCGGCAGACAACTATGGCTACACCTTC
few,TRBV7-9,14,TRBJ2-5,TRBD1,CASSMTGGTYGQYF,TGTGCCAGCAGCATGACAGGGGGGACCTACGGGCAGTACTTC
.,TRBV5-1,19,TRBJ2-4,TRBD1,CASSSSLDRDNKAKNIQYF,TGCGCCAGCAGCTCGAGTTTGGACAGGGATAATAAGGCCAAAAACATTCAGTACTTC
.,TRBV5-1,15,TRBJ2-5,TRBD2,CASRQRGVVQETQYF,TGCGCCAGCAGGCAGCGGGGGGTCGTTCAAGAGACCCAGTACTTC
.,TRBV20-1,11,TRBJ2-5,.,CSAINRETQYF,TGCAGTGCTATCAACCGGGAGACCCAGTACTTC
.,TRBV10-3,16,TRBJ2-5,TRBD2,CAINESSGGPQETQYF,TGTGCCATCAATGAGTCTAGCGGGGGACCGCAAGAGACCCAGTACTTC
.,TRBV27,16,TRBJ2-5,.,CASSHYSGTQREAQYF,TGTGCCAGCAGTCACTATTCCGGGACACAGCGAGAGGCCCAGTACTTC
.,TRBV15,16,TRBJ1-4,.,CATSRGPGRTNEKLFF,TGTGCCACCAGCAGAGGTCCGGGGAGGACTAATGAAAAACTGTTTTTT
.,TRBV20-1,13,TRBJ2-7,TRBD2,CSGRLAGGREQYF,TGCAGTGGCAGACTAGCGGGGGGGCGCGAGCAGTACTTC
few,TRBV4-2,15,TRBJ1-6,TRBD1,CASSRSTGERSPLHF,TGTGCCAGCAGCCGATCGACAGGGGAACGTTCACCCCTCCACTTT
few,TRBV6-5,14,TRBJ1-1,TRBD1,CASSQDRGGTEAFF,TGTGCCAGCAGTCAGGACAGGGGGGGCACTGAAGCTTTCTTT
.,TRBV7-6,16,TRBJ2-7,.,CASSPLNMLLSYEQYF,TGTGCCAGCAGCCCACTGAACATGTTGCTCTCCTACGAGCAGTACTTC
.,TRBV12-3/TRBV12-4,14,TRBJ2-3,.,CASRVPGGTDTQYF,TGTGCCAGCAGGGTCCCAGGGGGCACAGATACGCAGTATTTT
few,TRBV3-1,17,TRBJ2-5,.,CASSLLGRGNPRETQYF,TGTGCCAGCAGCCTCCTCGGACGGGGGAACCCCAGGGAGACCCAGTACTTC
few,TRBV28,15,TRBJ2-7,.,CASSLPRTRGYEQYF,TGTGCCAGCAGTCTCCCACGTACCAGGGGCTACGAGCAGTACTTC
few,TRBV29-1,14,TRBJ2-3,TRBD2,CSVRRGSSTDTQYF,TGCAGCGTTCGGCGGGGGTCTAGCACAGATACGCAGTATTTT
many,TRBV6-6,14,TRBJ2-7,TRBD1,CASSTGGSSYEQYF,TGTGCCAGCAGCACAGGGGGTAGCTCCTACGAGCAGTACTTC
few,TRBV6-5,16,TRBJ2-6,.,CASSYGPPEGANVLTF,TGTGCCAGCAGTTACGGGCCCCCTGAGGGGGCCAACGTCCTGACTTTC
.,TRBV12-3/TRBV12-4,15,TRBJ1-1,.,CASRHRVRYDTEAFF,TGTGCCAGCAGGCACAGGGTTCGGTACGACACTGAAGCTTTCTTT
few,TRBV4-1,17,TRBJ2-5,.,CASSRQARGPYQETQYF,TGCGCCAGCAGCCGTCAAGCCCGAGGGCCTTACCAAGAGACCCAGTACTTC
.,TRBV27,13,TRBJ1-5,.,CASRRNRNQPQHF,TGTGCCAGCAGAAGGAACCGAAATCAGCCCCAGCATTTT
.,TRBV20-1,16,TRBJ2-1,TRBD2,CSARDSGGPSYNEQFF,TGCAGTGCTAGAGATAGCGGGGGGCCCTCCTACAATGAGCAGTTCTTC
few,TRBV29-1,12,TRBJ2-2,TRBD1,CSGDREGGELFF,TGCAGCGGGGACAGGGAAGGCGGGGAGCTGTTTTTT
few,TRBV12-5,17,TRBJ2-1,TRBD1,CASGLVRPGTGYNEQFF,TGTGCTAGTGGTTTGGTACGTCCCGGGACAGGCTACAATGAGCAGTTCTTC
.,TRBV7-9,17,TRBJ2-4,TRBD1,CASSPGQGTGPENIQYF,TGTGCCAGCAGCCCGGGACAGGGAACCGGGCCCGAAAACATTCAGTACTTC
.,TRBV20-1,17,TRBJ1-1,TRBD1,CSARPVGAGGAVTEAFF,TGCAGTGCTAGACCGGTTGGGGCAGGGGGTGCGGTTACTGAAGCTTTCTTT
.,TRBV7-2,17,TRBJ2-1,TRBD1,CASSEEVGTGSYNEQFF,TGTGCCAGCAGCGAAGAGGTTGGGACAGGGTCTTACAATGAGCAGTTCTTC
.,TRBV12-3/TRBV12-4,15,TRBJ2-3,TRBD2,CASRATGTTTDTQYF,TGTGCCAGCAGAGCCACCGGGACTACCACAGATACGCAGTATTTT
few,TRBV7-2,15,TRBJ2-2,.,CASSPYRVQTGELFF,TGTGCCAGCAGCCCGTACAGGGTACAGACCGGGGAGCTGTTTTTT
.,TRBV10-1,15,TRBJ1-1,.,CASSEHSTGNTEAFF,TGCGCCAGCAGTGAGCACTCTACAGGGAACACTGAAGCTTTCTTT
.,TRBV5-1,16,TRBJ2-1,.,CASSERGRSSYNEQFF,TGCGCCAGCAGCGAACGAGGGAGGAGCTCCTACAATGAGCAGTTCTTC
.,TRBV19,13,TRBJ1-2,TRBD1,CASRGQGENGYTF,TGTGCCAGCCGAGGACAGGGGGAGAATGGCTACACCTTC
.,TRBV7-9,14,TRBJ2-2,.,CASSPGPGSGELFF,TGTGCCAGCAGCCCGGGACCGGGGTCGGGGGAGCTGTTTTTT